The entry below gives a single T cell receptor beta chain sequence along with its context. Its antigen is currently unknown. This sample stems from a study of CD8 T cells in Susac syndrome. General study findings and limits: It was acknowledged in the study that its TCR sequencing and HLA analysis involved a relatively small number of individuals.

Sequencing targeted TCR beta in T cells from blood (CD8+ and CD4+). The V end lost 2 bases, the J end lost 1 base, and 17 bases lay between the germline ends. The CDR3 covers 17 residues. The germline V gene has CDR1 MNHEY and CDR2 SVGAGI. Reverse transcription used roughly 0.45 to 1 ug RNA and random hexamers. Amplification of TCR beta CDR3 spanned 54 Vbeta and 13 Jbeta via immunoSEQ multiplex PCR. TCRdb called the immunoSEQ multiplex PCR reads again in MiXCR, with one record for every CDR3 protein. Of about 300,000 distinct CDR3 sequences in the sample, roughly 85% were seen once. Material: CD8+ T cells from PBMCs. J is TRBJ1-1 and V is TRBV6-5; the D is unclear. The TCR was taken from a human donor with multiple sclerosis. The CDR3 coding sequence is TGTGCCAGCAGTTACAACGGATTTGTCGTCCCGAACACTGAAGCTTTCTTT. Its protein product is CASSYNGFVVPNTEAFF.